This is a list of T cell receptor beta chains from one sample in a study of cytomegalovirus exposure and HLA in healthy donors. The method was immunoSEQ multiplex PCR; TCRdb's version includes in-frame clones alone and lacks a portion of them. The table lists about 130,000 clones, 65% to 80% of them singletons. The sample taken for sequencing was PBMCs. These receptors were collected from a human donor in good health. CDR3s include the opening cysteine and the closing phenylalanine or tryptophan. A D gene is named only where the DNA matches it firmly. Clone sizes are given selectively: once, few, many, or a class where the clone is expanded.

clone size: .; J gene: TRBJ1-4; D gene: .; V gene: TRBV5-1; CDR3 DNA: TGCGCCAGCAGCTCACACTTGGGGAGGGATGAAAAACTGTTTTTT; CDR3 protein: CASSSHLGRDEKLFF
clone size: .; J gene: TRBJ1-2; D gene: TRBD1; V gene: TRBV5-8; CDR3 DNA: TGTGCCAGCAGCTTGGCCATAGACAGGGCTTCCTATGGCTACACCTTC; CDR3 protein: CASSLAIDRASYGYTF
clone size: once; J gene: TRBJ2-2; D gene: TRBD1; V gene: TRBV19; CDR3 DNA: TGTGCCAGTACCTCCCCCGGGACAGGGGAAGTGGGGGAGCTGTTTTTT; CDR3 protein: CASTSPGTGEVGELFF
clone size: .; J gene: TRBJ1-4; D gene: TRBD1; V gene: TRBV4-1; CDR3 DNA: TGTGCCAGCAGCCAAGGACAGGTTAATGAAAAACTGTTTTTT; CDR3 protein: CASSQGQVNEKLFF
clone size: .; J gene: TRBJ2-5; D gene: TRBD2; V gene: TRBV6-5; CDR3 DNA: TGTGCCAGCAGCCAAGGGACTAGCGGAGAGACCCAGTACTTC; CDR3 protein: CASSQGTSGETQYF
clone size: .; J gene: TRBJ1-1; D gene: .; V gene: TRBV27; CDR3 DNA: TGTGCCAGCCACTTCATTGGGGGCATCAAAGCTTTCTTT; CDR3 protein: CASHFIGGIKAFF
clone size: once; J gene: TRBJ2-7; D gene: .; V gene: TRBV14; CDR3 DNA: TGTGCCAGCAGCCTAAACAGGGTACCAACCTACGAGCAGTACTTC; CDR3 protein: CASSLNRVPTYEQYF
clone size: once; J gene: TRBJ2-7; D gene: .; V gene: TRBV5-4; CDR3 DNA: TGTGCCAGCAGCTTGACCCCACCAGCGGCGGCCTACGAGCAGTACTTC; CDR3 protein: CASSLTPPAAAYEQYF
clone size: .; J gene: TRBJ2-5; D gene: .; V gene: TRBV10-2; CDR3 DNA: TGCGCCAGCAGTTCGGGCAGGGAAAAATACCCCCAGTACTTC; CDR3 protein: CASSSGREKYPQYF
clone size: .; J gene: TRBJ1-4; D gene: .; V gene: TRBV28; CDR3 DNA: TGTGCCAGCCGGGGGGCAGAGGAAAAACTGTTTTTT; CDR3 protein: CASRGAEEKLFF
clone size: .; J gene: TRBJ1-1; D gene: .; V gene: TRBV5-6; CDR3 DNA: TGTGCCAGCAGCTTGTCTTTTACAGGGACGGGTCAAGCTTTCTTT; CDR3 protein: CASSLSFTGTGQAFF
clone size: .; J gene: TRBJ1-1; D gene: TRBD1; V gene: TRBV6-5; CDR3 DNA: TGTGCCAGCAGGAGGACCGGGACAGGGGCCACTGAAGCTTTCTTT; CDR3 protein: CASRRTGTGATEAFF
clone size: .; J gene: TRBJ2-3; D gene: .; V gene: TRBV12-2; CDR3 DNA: TGTGCAAGTCGCTTAGTTTTTTTTGGGGGGACAGATACGCAGTATTTT; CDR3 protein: CASRLVFFGGTDTQYF
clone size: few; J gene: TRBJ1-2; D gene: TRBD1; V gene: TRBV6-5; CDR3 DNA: TGTGCCAGCAGGGGGACAGCGAGCTATGGCTACACCTTC; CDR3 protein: CASRGTASYGYTF
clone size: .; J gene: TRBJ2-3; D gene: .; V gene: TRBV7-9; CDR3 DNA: TGTGCCAGCCGGAACGGACTATTAGATACGCAGTATTTT; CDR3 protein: CASRNGLLDTQYF
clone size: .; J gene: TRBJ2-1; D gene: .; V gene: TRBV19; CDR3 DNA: TGTGCCAGTAGTATAGATCGAGTAGGAGTTCAGTTCTTC; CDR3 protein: CASSIDRVGVQFF
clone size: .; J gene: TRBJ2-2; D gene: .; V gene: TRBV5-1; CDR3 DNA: TGCGCCAGCACGGGGACTTCTACCGGGGAGCTGTTTTTT; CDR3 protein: CASTGTSTGELFF
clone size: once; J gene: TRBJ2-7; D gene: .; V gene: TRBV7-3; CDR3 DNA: TGTGCCAGCAGCTTAAGTTCCGCGTACGAGCAGTACTTC; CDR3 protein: CASSLSSAYEQYF
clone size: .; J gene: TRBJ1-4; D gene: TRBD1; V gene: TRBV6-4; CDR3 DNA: TGTGCCAGCAGTGTACACGGGACAGGTGTTGAAAAACTGTTTTTT; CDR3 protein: CASSVHGTGVEKLFF
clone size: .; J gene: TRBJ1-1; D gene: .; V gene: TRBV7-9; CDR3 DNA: TGTGCCAGCAGCTTATCCAGGTTGGACACTGAAGCTTTCTTT; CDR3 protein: CASSLSRLDTEAFF
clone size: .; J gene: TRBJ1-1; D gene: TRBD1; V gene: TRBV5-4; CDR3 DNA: TGTGCCAGCAGCTTGGCAGGGGGTTTACGTCTCACTGAAGCTTTCTTT; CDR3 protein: CASSLAGGLRLTEAFF
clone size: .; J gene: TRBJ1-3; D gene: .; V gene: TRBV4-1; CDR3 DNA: TGCGCCAGCAGCCAAGATGAGAGGGGGTCTGGAAACACCATATATTTT; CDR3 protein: CASSQDERGSGNTIYF
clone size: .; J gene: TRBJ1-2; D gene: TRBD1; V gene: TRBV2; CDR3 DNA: TGTGCCAGCAGTCGGAAACAGGGGTTAGCTAACTATGGCTACACCTTC; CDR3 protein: CASSRKQGLANYGYTF
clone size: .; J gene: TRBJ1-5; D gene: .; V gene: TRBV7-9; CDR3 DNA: TGTGCCAGCAGCTTAGTGGAGGGGACCCTGCATCAGCCCCAGCATTTT; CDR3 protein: CASSLVEGTLHQPQHF
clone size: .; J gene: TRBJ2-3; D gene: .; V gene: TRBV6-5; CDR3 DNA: TGTGCCAGCAGTTACAAAGGATACCACAGAGATACGCAGTATTTT; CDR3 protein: CASSYKGYHRDTQYF
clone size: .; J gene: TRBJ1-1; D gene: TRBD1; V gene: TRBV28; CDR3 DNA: TGTGCCAGCAGTTTATATAACGAACAGGGGCTGGAGGACTGGCGCACTGAAGCTTTCTTT; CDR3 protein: CASSLYNEQGLEDWRTEAFF
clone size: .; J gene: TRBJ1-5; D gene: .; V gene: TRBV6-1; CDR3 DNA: TGTGCCAGCAATCGCAGTCCTCTAGGCAATCAGCCCCAGCATTTT; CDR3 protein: CASNRSPLGNQPQHF
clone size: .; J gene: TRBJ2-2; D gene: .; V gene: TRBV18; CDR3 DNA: TGTGCCAGCTCACTTATTGTACGGACAGCGAACACCGGGGAGCTGTTTTTT; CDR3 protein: CASSLIVRTANTGELFF
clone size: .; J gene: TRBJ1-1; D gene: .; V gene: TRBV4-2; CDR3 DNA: TGTGCCAGCAGCCAACCGCCGGGAGGGGCATGGACTGAAGCTTTCTTT; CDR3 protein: CASSQPPGGAWTEAFF
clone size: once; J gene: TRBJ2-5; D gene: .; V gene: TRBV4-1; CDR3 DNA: TGCGCCAGCAGCCAGGGGGCCTATGGTGAGCAAGAGACCCAGTACTTC; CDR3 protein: CASSQGAYGEQETQYF
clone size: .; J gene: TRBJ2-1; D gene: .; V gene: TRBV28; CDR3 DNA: TGTGCCAGCAGTTCCGAAAGGGGGCGGGGCTCGCAAAATGAGCAGTTCTTC; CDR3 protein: CASSSERGRGSQNEQFF
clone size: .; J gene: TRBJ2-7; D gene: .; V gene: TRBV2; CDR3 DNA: TGTGCCAGCAGTGAGCGGGTAGGCTCCTACGAGCAGTACTTC; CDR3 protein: CASSERVGSYEQYF
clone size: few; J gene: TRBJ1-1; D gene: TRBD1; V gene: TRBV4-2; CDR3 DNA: TGTGCCAGCAACCAGGACAGGCAGACTGTAGCTTTCTTT; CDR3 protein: CASNQDRQTVAFF
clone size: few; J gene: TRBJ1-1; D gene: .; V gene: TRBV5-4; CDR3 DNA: TGTGCCAGCGGCGAGACAGGAGTATCGAACACTGAAGCTTTCTTT; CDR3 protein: CASGETGVSNTEAFF
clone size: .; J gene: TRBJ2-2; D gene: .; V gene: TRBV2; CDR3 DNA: TGTGCCAGCAGTCCGCAGGGGAACACCGGGGAGCTGTTTTTT; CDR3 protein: CASSPQGNTGELFF
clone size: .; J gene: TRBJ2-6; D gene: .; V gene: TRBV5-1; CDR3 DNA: TGCGCCAGCAGCCAGGGTTTGGGGGGGGCCAACGTCCTGACTTTC; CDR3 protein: CASSQGLGGANVLTF
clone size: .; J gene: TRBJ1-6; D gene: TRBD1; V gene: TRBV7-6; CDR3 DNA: TGTGCCAGCTCTGTGGGACAGAATAATTCACCCCTCCACTTT; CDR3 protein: CASSVGQNNSPLHF
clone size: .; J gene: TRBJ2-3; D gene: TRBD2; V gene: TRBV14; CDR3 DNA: TGTGCCAGCAGCCCGGGACTAGCAAAAGATACGCAGTATTTT; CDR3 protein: CASSPGLAKDTQYF